The clone carrying this T cell receptor beta chain was seen at least ten times. Its antigen is not known. The sample is drawn from a study of T-cell reconstitution after alpha-beta-depleted transplantation in children. Overall study findings and caveats: One year after transplant, T-cell counts and diversity came mostly from newly produced T cells. Where some patients showed high TCRbeta diversity at day 60, it came from recipient T cells and thymic progenitors that had survived.

CDR1 and CDR2 from the germline V gene are SQVTM and ANQGSEA. Trimming left V 4 bases short and J 4 bases short, with 11 bases between. The CDR3 is 13 amino acids. The TCRbeta library incorporated unique molecular identifiers. TCRdb reanalysed the PCR reads using MiXCR and keeps one entry per CDR3 protein. The sample shows nearly 250,000 distinct CDR3 sequences, 6.5% to 10% of them seen only once. The sample here was PBMCs, mostly from graft donor cells, taken 180 days after TCRalphabeta/CD19-depleted stem cell transplant. The clonotype comes from a male patient younger than 18 who had a stem cell transplant for acute lymphoblastic leukemia, so the T cells may come from the graft donor. The V call is TRBV29-1, the J call TRBJ1-5; tentatively, D is TRBD1 (5 bases). CDR3: CSVGQGGNQPQHF. Written as DNA, the CDR3 is TGCAGCGTTGGGCAGGGCGGAAATCAGCCCCAGCATTTT.